Listed below are T cell receptor beta chains from one sample, sequenced in a study of CD8 T cells in Susac syndrome. MiXCR was run by TCRdb on the immunoSEQ multiplex PCR reads, yielding one entry per CDR3 protein. The sample includes under 250,000 distinct CDR3 sequences, roughly 93% seen only once; the top ten take around 0.072%. The sequencing sample was made of CD4+ T cells from PBMCs. The receptors come from a human donor with multiple sclerosis. Both conserved end residues are part of each CDR3. Each record gives: clone size, J gene, V gene, D gene, CDR3 DNA, CDR3 protein. A D gene is named only where the DNA matches it firmly. The listing skips clone size in some rows; elsewhere it reads once, few, many or a size class.

clone size: NA
J gene: TRBJ2-1
V gene: TRBV29-1
D gene: TRBD2
CDR3 DNA: TGCACCGGGGGGCTAGCGGGGTACAATGAGCAGTTCTTC
CDR3 protein: CTGGLAGYNEQFF

clone size: NA
J gene: TRBJ2-1
V gene: TRBV27
D gene: TRBD2
CDR3 DNA: TGTGCCAGCCGCCTGCGGGAGCTTGTCTTGAGTGAGCAGTTCTTC
CDR3 protein: CASRLRELVLSEQFF

clone size: NA
J gene: TRBJ2-7
V gene: TRBV20-1
D gene: NA
CDR3 DNA: TGCAGTGCTCCCAACCCCGGGACACCGTCCTACGAGCAGTACTTC
CDR3 protein: CSAPNPGTPSYEQYF

clone size: NA
J gene: TRBJ1-2
V gene: TRBV6-5
D gene: TRBD1
CDR3 DNA: TGTGCCAGCGGACCGACAGGGGGTTTCTATGGCTACACCTTC
CDR3 protein: CASGPTGGFYGYTF

clone size: NA
J gene: TRBJ2-7
V gene: TRBV20-1
D gene: NA
CDR3 DNA: TGCAGTGCTGCGGACGCGAGCTCCTACGAGCAGTACTTC
CDR3 protein: CSAADASSYEQYF

clone size: NA
J gene: TRBJ2-5
V gene: TRBV27
D gene: TRBD1
CDR3 DNA: TGTGCCAGCAGTTTTTGGGGACAGGGGGAAGAGACCCAGTACTTC
CDR3 protein: CASSFWGQGEETQYF

clone size: NA
J gene: TRBJ2-3
V gene: TRBV6-1
D gene: NA
CDR3 DNA: TGTGCCAGCAGCTCAGGGTACACGCAGTATTTT
CDR3 protein: CASSSGYTQYF

clone size: NA
J gene: TRBJ1-1
V gene: TRBV9
D gene: TRBD1
CDR3 DNA: TGTGCCAGCAGCGGGACAGGGGCGGTTGGGACTGAAGCTTTCTTT
CDR3 protein: CASSGTGAVGTEAFF

clone size: NA
J gene: TRBJ2-2
V gene: TRBV7-2
D gene: NA
CDR3 DNA: TGTGCCAGCAGCCCCCGGGGTATCACCGGGGAGCTGTTTTTT
CDR3 protein: CASSPRGITGELFF

clone size: once
J gene: TRBJ1-1
V gene: TRBV5-1
D gene: NA
CDR3 DNA: TGCGCCAGCAGCTTGGCCGGTCAGGACACTGAAGCTTTCTTT
CDR3 protein: CASSLAGQDTEAFF

clone size: once
J gene: TRBJ1-5
V gene: TRBV12-3/TRBV12-4
D gene: NA
CDR3 DNA: TGTGCCAGCAGCCGAGGATCGGGGGAAGTGGCTGCCAGGTTCAATCAGCCCCAGCATTTT
CDR3 protein: CASSRGSGEVAARFNQPQHF

clone size: NA
J gene: TRBJ2-1
V gene: TRBV3-1
D gene: NA
CDR3 DNA: TGTGCCAGCAGCCATTTGGGCAGCTTTGGGCAGTTCTTC
CDR3 protein: CASSHLGSFGQFF

clone size: NA
J gene: TRBJ2-1
V gene: TRBV4-1
D gene: NA
CDR3 DNA: TGCGCCAGCAGCCAGCGTAAAGCGGTGGGTGAGCAGTTCTTC
CDR3 protein: CASSQRKAVGEQFF

clone size: NA
J gene: TRBJ1-1
V gene: TRBV4-1
D gene: TRBD1
CDR3 DNA: TGCGCCAGCAGCCATAACAGGGGGCCTAACACTGAAGCTTTCTTT
CDR3 protein: CASSHNRGPNTEAFF

clone size: NA
J gene: TRBJ1-3
V gene: TRBV29-1
D gene: NA
CDR3 DNA: TGCAGCGTTGAAGAGACACTTGGAAACACCATATATTTT
CDR3 protein: CSVEETLGNTIYF

clone size: NA
J gene: TRBJ1-5
V gene: TRBV19
D gene: TRBD1
CDR3 DNA: TGTGCCAGTAGTCCCTGGACAGGGGCGGGTAATCAGCCCCAGCATTTT
CDR3 protein: CASSPWTGAGNQPQHF

clone size: NA
J gene: TRBJ1-5
V gene: TRBV28
D gene: NA
CDR3 DNA: TGTGCCAGCAGCCAAACAGCCAGCAATCAGCCCCAGCATTTT
CDR3 protein: CASSQTASNQPQHF

clone size: NA
J gene: TRBJ2-3
V gene: TRBV24-1
D gene: NA
CDR3 DNA: TGTGCCACCAGTGGGACCCCCAAGCCGGATACGCAGTATTTT
CDR3 protein: CATSGTPKPDTQYF